This TCR beta chain emerged from a study of blood T cell repertoires in COVID-19. Across the study: Sites across the United States, Italy and Spain contributed samples from acute and convalescent COVID-19.

V lost 8 bases to trimming and J lost 4 bases; unmatched junction nucleotides: 7. The germline CDR1 and CDR2 sequences are SNHLY and FYNNEI. The CDR3 spans 14 residues. Study processing details: Amplifying reference gene primers gave estimates of nucleated cell counts. The repertoire was sequenced with immunoSEQ multiplex PCR; TCRdb's copy has only in-frame clones and lacks some. V and J calls and clone size are given by that table; D and trimming were obtained from the DNA. Among under 70,000 clones, 70% to 85% were seen once, and the ten largest hold 18%. The chain combines TRBV2 with TRBJ2-3, with TRBD2 matching 9 bases. This sequence originates from a man in his 60s with acute or convalescent COVID-19. Source material: peripheral blood. DNA for the CDR3: TGTGCCAGCTATAGCGGGAGTGCCCCAGATACGCAGTATTTT. Translating gives CASYSGSAPDTQYF.